This passage covers 24 T cell receptor beta chains from one sample sequenced in a study of T cell changes during pregnancy in multiple sclerosis. Produced via immunoSEQ multiplex PCR; TCRdb's table is partial and in-frame only. The sample lists around 80,000 clones; 90% to 95% were seen once. Sequenced here: peripheral blood, sampled in the second trimester of pregnancy. All receptors derive from a female donor with multiple sclerosis, enrolled in a pregnancy study.

The CDR3 DNA reads TGTGCCAGCAGCTTCCCACGGGGGGAGCAGTTCTTC. Translating it yields CASSFPRGEQFF. The chain joins TRBV13 to TRBJ2-1; maybe TRBD2 (6 bases). The CDR3 contains 12 residues. The germline V and J ends were trimmed by 3 bases and 10 bases, with 10 bases remaining between them. Germline V gene sequence: CDR1 PRHDT, CDR2 FYEKMQ (reference sequence).

This sequence joins TRBV7-3 and TRBJ2-1; D remains ambiguous. V shed 5 bases and J shed 6 bases, with 14 bases lying between them. CDR1 and CDR2 (germline): SGHTA, FQGTGA. This CDR3 has 14 residues. The CDR3 protein is CASSPRGNLNEQFF. The CDR3 DNA reads TGTGCCAGCAGCCCCCGAGGCAACCTCAATGAGCAGTTCTTC.

This clone was found a few times. The gene calls are TRBV7-2 and TRBJ2-5, with no clear D. V was clipped by 6 bases and J by 2 bases, with 16 bases between them. The V gene's germline CDR1 is SGHTA and CDR2 FQGNSA. This CDR3 contains 15 residues. As DNA, the CDR3 is TGTGCCAGCAGTACCTACTCGGTTGAGCAAGAGACCCAGTACTTC. Protein sequence: CASSTYSVEQETQYF.

The chain employs TRBV4-1 and TRBJ2-3; TRBD1 agrees at 7 bases. CDR1 is MGHRA, CDR2 YSYEKL, per germline. The CDR3 contains 13 residues. J lost 6 bases, V lost 3 bases, and 3 bases had no gene match. The CDR3 loop is CASSHLQGDTQYF. CDR3 coding DNA: TGCGCCAGCAGCCACCTACAGGGGGATACGCAGTATTTT.

The V gene is TRBV29-1, the J gene TRBJ1-1; unclear D gene. This CDR3 has 13 amino acids. The germline V gene has CDR1 SQVTM and CDR2 ANQGSEA. Trimming pared 1 base from V and 5 bases from J, leaving 11 bases between. CDR3: CSVEVVRGTEAFF. CDR3 bases: TGCAGCGTTGAAGTAGTCCGGGGAACTGAAGCTTTCTTT.

The chain's CDR3 is CASRGLHTGELFF. As DNA, the CDR3 is TGTGCCAGCAGGGGACTGCACACCGGGGAGCTGTTTTTT. The rearrangement links TRBV2 to TRBJ2-2; perhaps TRBD2 as D (6 bases). The CDR3 is 13 amino acids. V was trimmed by 6 bases and J by 3 bases, leaving 8 bases between them. Germline V CDR1 and CDR2: SNHLY, FYNNEI.

V usage is TRBV7-2 and J usage is TRBJ1-5; TRBD1 aligns across 8 bases. The trim removed 5 bases at V and 0 bases at J, leaving 6 bases unmatched. Germline V CDR1 and CDR2: SGHTA, FQGNSA. The CDR3 has 16 amino acids. The CDR3 DNA reads as TGTGCCAGCAGCGCGGACAGGGAGTATAGCAATCAGCCCCAGCATTTT. Amino acids: CASSADREYSNQPQHF.

The V call is TRBV5-4, the J call TRBJ2-1, with D possibly TRBD2 on 5 matching bases. This CDR3 is built from 14 residues. The V and J ends lost 5 bases and 3 bases respectively, with 12 bases between them. Germline loops: CDR1 SGHNT, CDR2 YYREEE (reference sequence). The DNA of the CDR3 is TGTGCCAGCAGACAGTCCGGGGTCTACAATGAGCAGTTCTTC. This encodes CASRQSGVYNEQFF.

This chain connects TRBV10-3 to TRBJ1-1, with D perhaps matching TRBD1 (5 bases). Trimming pared 5 bases from V and 6 bases from J, leaving 10 bases between. CDR1 is ENHRY, CDR2 SYGVKD, per germline. The CDR3 has 12 residues. The CDR3 nucleotides are TGTGCCATCAGTTTGCAGGGCGCTGAAGCTTTCTTT. Translated: CAISLQGAEAFF.

This clone was seen just once. This CDR3 is CASSTQDSGNTIYF. CDR3 in DNA: TGTGCCAGCTCCACCCAGGACTCTGGAAACACCATATATTTT. This rearrangement joins TRBV18 to TRBJ1-3; D gene unclear. CDR1 is KGHSH and CDR2 is LQKENI in the germline V gene. This CDR3 has 14 residues. V dropped 6 bases and J dropped 0 bases, with 9 bases sitting between them.

V gene TRBV30 combines with J gene TRBJ2-7; 8 bases map to TRBD2. Germline loops: CDR1 GTSNPN, CDR2 SVGIG (reference sequence). Trimming removed 2 bases from V and 5 bases from J; junction bases left unmatched: 5. This CDR3 is built from 13 residues. Here the CDR3 reads CAWSHAGGNEQYF. The CDR3 DNA reads TGTGCCTGGAGTCATGCGGGAGGTAACGAGCAGTACTTC.

The genes are TRBV11-2 and TRBJ2-2, with D possibly matching TRBD2 (5 bases). Trimming shortened V by 4 bases and J by 0 bases, and 18 bases separated the two germline ends. The CDR3 runs to 18 residues. Germline lookup yields CDR1 SGHAT and CDR2 FQNNGV. CDR3 in amino acids: CASSYRVLGVANTGELFF. The CDR3 coding sequence is TGTGCCAGCAGCTACCGGGTCCTCGGGGTCGCGAACACCGGGGAGCTGTTTTTT. Full variable domain (remainder filled in from reference TRBV11-2 and TRBJ2-2): EAGVAQSPRYKIIEKRQSVAFWCNPISGHATLYWYQQILGQGPKLLIQFQNNGVVDDSQLPKDRFSAERLKGVDSTLKIQPAKLEDSAVYLCASSYRVLGVANTGELFFGEGSRLTVL.

The rearrangement joins TRBV27 to TRBJ1-1, with TRBD1 matching over 7 bases. This CDR3 is 13 amino acids long. In germline, CDR1 is MNHEY, CDR2 SMNVEV (reference sequence). Trimming removed 5 bases from V and 9 bases from J; junction bases left unmatched: 9. The CDR3: CASSPQTGRKAFF. The CDR3 nucleotides are TGTGCCAGCAGTCCGCAGACAGGGAGGAAAGCTTTCTTT.

The chain couples TRBV19 to TRBJ2-2; the D gene is possibly TRBD2 (5 bases). The V and J ends lost 2 bases and 3 bases respectively, with 7 bases between them. The V gene's germline CDR1 is LNHDA and CDR2 SQIVND (reference sequence). CDR3 length equals 14 residues. CDR3 coding DNA: TGTGCCAGTAGTATACTTAGCGACACCGGGGAGCTGTTTTTT. This gives the protein CASSILSDTGELFF. Using reference TRBV19 and TRBJ2-2 for the parts outside the CDR3, the full variable domain is DGGITQSPKYLFRKEGQNVTLSCEQNLNHDAMYWYRQDPGQGLRLIYYSQIVNDFQKGDIAEGYSVSREKKESFPLTVTSAQKNPTAFYLCASSILSDTGELFFGEGSRLTVL.

The sample holds one count of this clone. The CDR3 region is CASSSRQGRTEAFF. The CDR3 DNA sequence: TGTGCCAGCAGCTCTCGACAGGGGCGTACTGAAGCTTTCTTT. This sequence joins TRBV7-2 and TRBJ1-1; 8 bases map to TRBD1. There are 14 residues in the CDR3. V lost 4 bases, J lost 5 bases, and 6 bases stayed unmatched. The germline CDR1 and CDR2 sequences are SGHTA and FQGNSA.

This chain joins TRBV28 and TRBJ2-5, with 7 positions matching TRBD1. V lost 3 bases, J lost 4 bases, and 11 bases stayed unmatched. The CDR3 totals 16 residues. Germline values: CDR1 MDHEN, CDR2 SYDVKM. DNA for the CDR3: TGTGCCAGCAGTTTTTTAGAGACAGGGTTTCGAGAGACCCAGTACTTC. This gives the protein CASSFLETGFRETQYF.

The chain has TRBV5-8 and TRBJ2-1; 7 bases align to TRBD1. Per germline, CDR1 SGHTS and CDR2 YDEGEE. CDR3 length: 16 amino acids. The ends lost 4 bases at V and 6 bases at J; junction bases unmatched: 13. This chain's CDR3 is CASSPRQGPVGNEQFF. CDR3 coding DNA: TGTGCCAGCAGCCCTAGACAGGGTCCGGTAGGCAATGAGCAGTTCTTC.

The chain has TRBV6-1 and TRBJ2-7; 12 nucleotides match TRBD1. V lost 0 bases and J lost 7; bases outside the gene matches: 7. The CDR3 loop spans 16 amino acids. CDR1 is MNHNS, CDR2 SASEGT, per germline. The CDR3 DNA sequence: TGTGCCAGCAGTGAAGCGGGGACAGGGGGCTATCGGGAGCAGTACTTC. Its translation: CASSEAGTGGYREQYF.

The chain is built from TRBV12-5 and TRBJ2-5; weak D call: TRBD2 (5 bases). This CDR3 contains 13 residues. Trimming left V 5 bases short and J 4 bases short, with 11 bases between. CDR1 is LGHNT, CDR2 FRNRAP, per germline. In DNA form, the CDR3 reads TGTGCTAGTGGTCACCCGGGGTCAGAGACCCAGTACTTC. Translating gives CASGHPGSETQYF.

J is TRBJ2-3 and V is TRBV27, with 9 bases that match TRBD1. From germline, CDR1 is MNHEY and CDR2 SMNVEV (reference sequence). This CDR3 has 15 residues. V dropped 3 bases and J dropped 4; count of bases not matched to a gene: 5. The CDR3 protein is CASSFWTGVADTQYF. The CDR3 nucleotides read TGTGCCAGCAGTTTCTGGACAGGGGTCGCAGATACGCAGTATTTT.

V usage is TRBV28 and J usage is TRBJ2-7; TRBD2 is a possible D gene (6 bases). This CDR3 comprises 15 residues. Trimming stripped 4 bases from V and 7 bases from J, with 20 bases between. Germline CDR1 MDHEN, CDR2 SYDVKM. The CDR3 DNA is TGTGCCAGCAGTTACCTCATTGGACTACCCCTGGAGCAGTACTTC. Its translation: CASSYLIGLPLEQYF.

This chain connects TRBV5-1 to TRBJ1-2, with D maybe TRBD1 (6 bases). The V end lost 3 bases, the J end lost 6 bases, and 12 bases lay between the germline ends. This CDR3 has 13 amino acids. CDR1 is SGHRS, CDR2 YFSETQ, per germline. The CDR3, as DNA: TGCGCCAGCAGCTCTACAGGGAGAGATGGCTACACCTTC. Encoded protein: CASSSTGRDGYTF.

V usage is TRBV23-1 and J usage is TRBJ1-3, with 7 bases lining up with TRBD1. TRBV23-1 is labeled an ORF, and its function is uncertain. V gave up 1 base and J gave up 1 base; unmatched junction bases: 10. This CDR3 is 18 amino acids long. The CDR3 loop reads CASSQFPPGTDSGNTIYF. The DNA of the CDR3 is TGCGCCAGCAGTCAATTCCCCCCCGGGACAGATTCTGGAAACACCATATATTTT.

This rearrangement joins TRBV5-1 to TRBJ2-7; 10 bases line up with TRBD2. The CDR3 totals 13 residues. Trimming at V came to 4 bases and at J to 5 bases, leaving 3 bases not matched to a gene. Looked up from germline, CDR1 is SGHRS and CDR2 is YFSETQ. CDR3 residues: CASSAGLANEQYF. CDR3 DNA sequence: TGCGCCAGCAGCGCGGGACTAGCGAACGAGCAGTACTTC. Using reference TRBV5-1 and TRBJ2-7 for the parts outside the CDR3, the full variable domain is KAGVTQTPRYLIKTRGQQVTLSCSPISGHRSVSWYQQTPGQGLQFLFEYFSETQRNKGNFPGRFSGRQFSNSRSEMNVSTLELGDSALYLCASSAGLANEQYFGPGTRLTVT.